This is a list of T cell receptor beta chains from one sample in a study of blood T cell repertoires in COVID-19. Clones were read by immunoSEQ multiplex PCR, and TCRdb kept only the in-frame ones, dropping some. This sample carries about 210,000 clones, roughly 89% of them seen once, and the ten largest clones take 10%. Source material: PBMCs or T cells enriched from blood (not recorded which). The receptors were gathered from a man in his late teens or twenties with acute COVID-19. The CDR3 runs from the conserved cysteine through the conserved F or W. The D gene is left open where the match is weak. Clone sizes are given selectively: once, few, many, or a class where the clone is expanded.

>NA|TRBV29-1|TRBJ1-4|TRBD1
TGCAGCGTATCCCGGGACAGGGCTGAAAAACTGTTTTTT
CSVSRDRAEKLFF
>once|TRBV5-8|TRBJ2-3|TRBD1
TGTGCCAGCAGCCGCACAGGGGGCGGCACAGATACGCAGTATTTT
CASSRTGGGTDTQYF
>NA|TRBV28|TRBJ1-2|NA
TGTGCCAGCAACTCCGGAGGGCAGGGATTCTATGGCTACACCTTC
CASNSGGQGFYGYTF
>NA|TRBV7-9|TRBJ2-3|NA
TGTGCCAGCAGCCCAGCGGACACAGATACGCAGTATTTT
CASSPADTDTQYF
>NA|TRBV14|TRBJ2-7|NA
TGTGCCAGCAGCCAAGTACTCTCCGAGCAGTACTTC
CASSQVLSEQYF
>NA|TRBV10-3|TRBJ1-1|NA
TGTGCCATCAGCTGGTCGGGGGAAATAGGAAGGGACACTGAAGCTTTCTTT
CAISWSGEIGRDTEAFF
>NA|TRBV7-6|TRBJ2-7|NA
TGTGCCAGCACCAACAGCGGGTTACTGGGCGAGCAGTACTTC
CASTNSGLLGEQYF
>NA|TRBV12-2|TRBJ2-3|NA
TGTGCAAGTCGCCTCCCCAGGGGGCGGAGCACAGATACGCAGTATTTT
CASRLPRGRSTDTQYF
>NA|TRBV5-1|TRBJ2-3|NA
TGCGCCAGCAGCAATTCCTACAGGGCGCAGTATTTT
CASSNSYRAQYF
>NA|TRBV18|TRBJ1-5|NA
TGTGCCAGCTCACCGGCCGGCAGGGGCAATCAGCCCCAGCATTTT
CASSPAGRGNQPQHF
>few|TRBV11-3|TRBJ2-7|TRBD2
TGTGCCAGCAGCTTAGGACTAGCGGGAGGCGAGCAGTACTTC
CASSLGLAGGEQYF
>few|TRBV29-1|TRBJ2-7|TRBD2
TGCAGCTCTTCCTCCGGGACTAGCGGTTCCTACGAGCAGTACTTC
CSSSSGTSGSYEQYF
>NA|TRBV29-1|TRBJ2-5|TRBD2
TGCAGCGTTGTTGGCCTAGCGGGACCCTTTTACCAAGAGACCCAGTACTTC
CSVVGLAGPFYQETQYF
>NA|TRBV5-1|TRBJ2-3|TRBD1
TGCGCCAGCAGCCAGACAGGGGGCGGATCAGATACGCAGTATTTT
CASSQTGGGSDTQYF
>NA|TRBV10-2|TRBJ2-5|TRBD2
TGCGCCAGCAGTGAGTCTCTAGCGGGAGGAGAGACCCAGTACTTC
CASSESLAGGETQYF
>once|TRBV6-5|TRBJ2-7|NA
TGTGCCAGCATATTGACAGGACCCTACGAGCAGTACTTC
CASILTGPYEQYF
>NA|TRBV28|TRBJ2-2|TRBD1
TGTGCCAGCAGTTTAGTTATCGGGACAGGGGGCGGGGAGCTGTTTTTT
CASSLVIGTGGGELFF
>NA|TRBV3-1/TRBV3-2|TRBJ2-7|TRBD2
TGTGCCAGCAGCCTTTCTCGCGGGGGGGCGGGCTACGAGCAGTACTTC
CASSLSRGGAGYEQYF
>once|TRBV28|TRBJ2-7|NA
TGTGCCAGCAGTCGTCAGGGCGTCCGTTACGAGCAGTACTTC
CASSRQGVRYEQYF
>few|TRBV5-1|TRBJ1-3|TRBD1
TGCGCCAGCAGCGGAGGAACAGGGGAGATGGGAAACACCATATATTTT
CASSGGTGEMGNTIYF
>NA|TRBV28|TRBJ2-7|TRBD2
TGTGCCAGCACTCACTTAGCGGGATCACAGTACGAGCAGTACTTC
CASTHLAGSQYEQYF
>NA|TRBV7-3|TRBJ1-1|TRBD1
TGTGCCAGCAGCGGAGGGACAGGGGGAAGAGAAGCTTTCTTT
CASSGGTGGREAFF
>once|TRBV4-1|TRBJ2-1|TRBD2
TGCGCCAGCAGCCATCTCGGGGGGGGAGGGCAAGATGAGCAGTTCTTC
CASSHLGGGGQDEQFF
>NA|TRBV2|TRBJ1-5|NA
TGTGCCAGCGTGGGGGAGGGGAGCAATCAGCCCCAGCATTTT
CASVGEGSNQPQHF
>NA|TRBV6-1|TRBJ1-5|NA
TGTGCCAGCCGCGAAGGGAGGTGGGATAGCAATCAGCCCCAGCATTTT
CASREGRWDSNQPQHF
>NA|TRBV2|TRBJ1-5|NA
TGTGCCAGCACAGGGACTTATAGCAATCAGCCCCAGCATTTT
CASTGTYSNQPQHF
>many|TRBV18|TRBJ1-2|TRBD1
TGTGCCAGCTCACATTCTGGGACAGGGGATGGCTACACCTTC
CASSHSGTGDGYTF
>NA|TRBV13|TRBJ1-2|TRBD1
TGTGCCAGCAGCCTTGGGACAGGGTACGATGGCTACACCTTC
CASSLGTGYDGYTF
>NA|TRBV6-1|TRBJ2-7|NA
TGTGCCGTCCAATGGCCAGGGACCTACGAGCAGTACTTC
CAVQWPGTYEQYF
>NA|TRBV23-1|TRBJ1-6|NA
TGCGCCAGCGCCTCCGACATTGTTTATTCACCCCTCCACTTT
CASASDIVYSPLHF
>NA|TRBV5-1|TRBJ1-2|NA
TGCGCCAGCAGCTCCCAGGGGCTAGATGGCTACACCTTC
CASSSQGLDGYTF
>NA|TRBV28|TRBJ1-1|NA
TGTGCCAGCAAAAATGAACTGGGGCAGCTAAACACTGAAGCTTTCTTT
CASKNELGQLNTEAFF
>NA|TRBV11-3|TRBJ1-1|TRBD1
TGTGCCAGCAGCTTAGCAACAGGGGACCGGAGTGAAGCTTTCTTT
CASSLATGDRSEAFF
>few|TRBV6-2/TRBV6-3|TRBJ1-1|NA
TGTGCCAGCAGTTCTACCCCCGGGAGAAGGAGGAACACTGAAGCTTTCTTT
CASSSTPGRRRNTEAFF
>NA|TRBV4-1|TRBJ2-5|NA
TGCGCCAGCAGCCGGGCCATTCAAGAGACCCAGTACTTC
CASSRAIQETQYF
>NA|TRBV25-1|TRBJ1-1|NA
TGTGCCAGCAGTACGGGAGGGTGGGGTAACACTGAAGCTTTCTTT
CASSTGGWGNTEAFF
>NA|TRBV28|TRBJ1-5|NA
TGTGCCAGCAGTTGGGCAGGGGATCAGCCCCAGCATTTT
CASSWAGDQPQHF
>NA|TRBV3-1/TRBV3-2|TRBJ1-1|NA
TGTGCCAGCAGCTCCCCCCGGGGTGAAGCTTTCTTT
CASSSPRGEAFF
>NA|TRBV28|TRBJ1-4|TRBD1
TGTGCCAGCAGTCCCCCCCGGACAGGGGATGAAAAACTGTTTTTT
CASSPPRTGDEKLFF
>NA|TRBV6-2/TRBV6-3|TRBJ1-1|NA
TGTGCCAGCAGTTACTCCACCCCTACAGGTACTGAAGCTTTCTTT
CASSYSTPTGTEAFF
>NA|TRBV27|TRBJ1-3|NA
TGTGCCAGCAGTTTTGAGGGCCCGAACTCTGGAAACACCATATATTTT
CASSFEGPNSGNTIYF
>NA|TRBV27|TRBJ2-2|TRBD2
TGTGCCAGCAGTTTATGGACGGGAGGGCTCACCGGGGAGCTGTTTTTT
CASSLWTGGLTGELFF
>many|TRBV11-2|TRBJ1-3|TRBD1
TGTGCCAGCAAACCCGGGACAGGGGTAAACACCATATATTTT
CASKPGTGVNTIYF
>NA|TRBV15|TRBJ2-2|TRBD1
TGTGCCACCAGCAGGCCGGGACAGGGGGCAAGGAACACCGGGGAGCTGTTTTTT
CATSRPGQGARNTGELFF
>NA|TRBV19|TRBJ2-1|TRBD2
TGTGCCAGTAGGCTCTCGGGACTAGCGGGAATCGATGAGCAGTTCTTC
CASRLSGLAGIDEQFF
>NA|TRBV7-3|TRBJ2-3|TRBD2
TGTGCCAGCAGCACACCGGGACTAGCGGGAGTCCCAGATACGCAGTATTTT
CASSTPGLAGVPDTQYF
>NA|TRBV21-1|TRBJ2-7|NA
TGTGCCAGCAGCAAAGGTGACAGTATTATGATGAGCAGAAGGACGGGCTCCTACGAGCAGTACTTC
CASSKGDSIMMSRRTGSYEQYF
>NA|TRBV7-6|TRBJ2-3|TRBD2
TGTGCCAGCAGCTTAGTGACTAGCGGGAACACAGATACGCAGTATTTT
CASSLVTSGNTDTQYF
>NA|TRBV7-8|TRBJ1-3|TRBD1
TGTGCCAGCAGCCCCCTGGTACGTACAGGGGGCGATCTTTACCGTGACTCTGGAAACACCATATATTTT
CASSPLVRTGGDLYRDSGNTIYF
>once|TRBV21-1|TRBJ1-1|NA
TGTGCCAGCAGCAAAGCTAGGGCAGGGGGAGGCACTGAAGCTTTCTTT
CASSKARAGGGTEAFF
>NA|TRBV7-2|TRBJ2-3|NA
TGTGCCAGCAGCCGACTAGCAGATACGCAGTATTTT
CASSRLADTQYF
>NA|TRBV6-5|TRBJ1-6|NA
TGTGCCAGCAGTTACTCCGGGATTCCTAATTCACCCCTCCACTTT
CASSYSGIPNSPLHF
>NA|TRBV6-5|TRBJ1-2|NA
TGTGCCGTCGGGGGAATTTTCTATGGCTACACCTTC
CAVGGIFYGYTF
>NA|TRBV4-3|TRBJ2-7|NA
TGCGCCAGCAGCCAAGATCGTAGCGGCTCCTACGAGCAGTACTTC
CASSQDRSGSYEQYF
>few|TRBV14|TRBJ2-2|NA
TGTGCCAGCAGCGGTTGGAAGGGGGACGGGGAGCTGTTTTTT
CASSGWKGDGELFF